This entry lists 25 T cell receptor beta chains sequenced from one sample in a study of T cell responses to AZD1222 COVID-19 vaccine. Measured with immunoSEQ multiplex PCR; TCRdb has only the in-frame clones, and not every one. There are approximately 50,000 clones in the sample; 75% to 90% occur only once, and less than 9% lies in the top ten. The sequencing used peripheral blood, collected 28 days after the second AZD1222 dose. These receptors were collected from an adult who received the AZD1222 COVID-19 vaccine.

This chain links TRBV11-1 with TRBJ1-1; TRBD1 might be the D (6 bases). The CDR3 spans 14 residues. Looked up from germline, CDR1 is SGHAT and CDR2 is FQDESV (reference sequence). V was trimmed by 0 bases and J by 1 base, leaving 6 bases between them. In nucleotides, the CDR3 is TGTGCCAGCAGCTTAGCGGGACAGAACACTGAAGCTTTCTTT. It specifies CASSLAGQNTEAFF.

Remarks on this clone: Compared with germline, one end of the junction differs, possibly owing to a read error. The chain recombines TRBV7-7 with TRBJ2-1; either TRBD1 or TRBD2 may fit D (5 bases each). This CDR3 region has 14 residues. CDR1 and CDR2 (germline): SSHAT, FNYEAQ (reference sequence). CDR3 residues: CASSYLGDHNEQFF. DNA for the CDR3: TGTGCTAGCAGCTATCTCGGGGACCACAATGAGCAGTTCTTC.

The V gene is TRBV5-4, the J gene TRBJ2-7, with D hard to call. The CDR3 runs 15 residues. Per the germline V gene, CDR1 is SGHNT and CDR2 is YYREEE (reference sequence). The V end lost 4 bases, the J end lost 2 bases, and 16 bases lay between the germline ends. The CDR3 DNA sequence: TGTGCCAGCAGCCCTCCGGCTGGTTTGGCCTACGAGCAGTACTTC. Residues: CASSPPAGLAYEQYF.

For the CDR3, the DNA is TGTGCCACCAGCAGACTAGCGGGAGGCCCAGAGACCCAGTACTTC. It codes for CATSRLAGGPETQYF. The chain employs TRBV15 and TRBJ2-5, with TRBD2 matching 11 bases. Germline CDR1 is LNHNV and CDR2 is YYDKDF (reference sequence). With 2 bases clipped from V and 4 bases from J, the junction kept 3 bases outside the gene matches. CDR3 size: 15 residues.

The rearrangement uses TRBV10-1 and TRBJ1-1; D unresolved. There are 11 residues in the CDR3. Trimming pared 4 bases from V and 9 bases from J, leaving 9 bases between. Germline CDR1 and CDR2: WNHNN and SYGVQD (reference sequence). The CDR3, as DNA: TGCGCCAGCAGTGGAGGAAGCCAAGCTTTCTTT. Its translation: CASSGGSQAFF.

This clone was recorded a few times. The chain recombines TRBV5-1 with TRBJ2-7, with D unresolved. The CDR3 contains 14 residues. The V end was cut by 0 bases, the J end by 3 bases, with 10 bases between. CDR1 is SGHRS and CDR2 is YFSETQ in the germline V gene. The CDR3 DNA sequence: TGCGCCAGCAGCTTGGAGGCCCATTACTACGAGCAGTACTTC. Its translation is CASSLEAHYYEQYF.

The J gene is TRBJ2-1, the V gene TRBV2; 7 bases map to TRBD1. Germline CDR1 is SNHLY and CDR2 is FYNNEI. The CDR3 length is 15 residues. V shed 7 bases, J shed 8 bases, and the junction held 14 bases outside the gene matches. CDR3 amino acids: CASTPTGKEQHEQFF. The CDR3, as DNA: TGTGCCAGCACACCGACAGGGAAGGAGCAGCATGAGCAGTTCTTC. Together with reference TRBV2 and TRBJ2-1, the CDR3 gives the full variable domain: EPEVTQTPSHQVTQMGQEVILRCVPISNHLYFYWYRQILGQKVEFLVSFYNNEISEKSEIFDDQFSVERPDGSNFTLKIRSTKLEDSAMYFCASTPTGKEQHEQFFGPGTRLTVL.

The chain couples TRBV28 to TRBJ1-2, with D perhaps TRBD1 (5 bases). Germline V gives CDR1 MDHEN, CDR2 SYDVKM. CDR3 length equals 16 residues. V was pared by 3 bases and J by 4 bases, with 18 bases between. CDR3 bases: TGTGCCAGCAGTTTGTCGGGGACTCTACCGATCTATGGCTACACCTTC. Its protein product is CASSLSGTLPIYGYTF.

The chain recombines TRBV28 with TRBJ2-1, with TRBD1 identical over 9 bases. Germline CDR1 MDHEN, CDR2 SYDVKM. V gave up 4 bases and J gave up 15 bases; unmatched junction bases: 16. CDR3 size: 15 residues. CDR3 protein: CASSSGGQGSTARFF. CDR3 bases: TGTGCCAGCAGTTCGGGGGGACAGGGATCTACCGCCCGGTTCTTC.

The J gene is TRBJ1-1, the V gene TRBV5-1; 9 nucleotides match TRBD1. The CDR3 totals 17 residues. CDR1 and CDR2 from the germline V gene are SGHRS and YFSETQ. The trim removed 2 bases at V and 2 bases at J, leaving 10 bases unmatched. CDR3 loop: CASSFGTGKNRNTEAFF. The CDR3 DNA is TGCGCCAGCAGCTTCGGGACAGGGAAGAACAGAAACACTGAAGCTTTCTTT.

Written as DNA, the CDR3 is TGTGCCACCAGCAGAGATGCGGGCGGTTCTGGCTACACCTTC. It specifies CATSRDAGGSGYTF. The V and J genes are TRBV15 and TRBJ1-2; D remains ambiguous. This CDR3 contains 14 residues. Germline V gene data show CDR1 as LNHNV and CDR2 as YYDKDF (reference sequence). The V and J ends lost 0 bases and 7 bases respectively, with 12 bases between them.

The chain recombines TRBV5-1 with TRBJ2-1; possible D gene TRBD2, 6 bases. The germline V gene has CDR1 SGHRS and CDR2 YFSETQ. V lost 5 bases to trimming and J lost 8 bases, with 17 bases between them. This CDR3 spans 14 amino acids. Here the CDR3 DNA reads TGCGCCAGCAGTGCCGGGAGCGGTGACGATGAGCAGTTCTTC. Protein product: CASSAGSGDDEQFF. The full variable domain, in which reference TRBV5-1 and TRBJ2-1 provide the parts outside the CDR3, is KAGVTQTPRYLIKTRGQQVTLSCSPISGHRSVSWYQQTPGQGLQFLFEYFSETQRNKGNFPGRFSGRQFSNSRSEMNVSTLELGDSALYLCASSAGSGDDEQFFGPGTRLTVL.

This clone was seen a handful of times. The chain recombines TRBV2 with TRBJ1-1; 7 nucleotides match TRBD1. V lost 6 bases and J lost 5; bases outside the gene matches: 9. Germline V gene data show CDR1 as SNHLY and CDR2 as FYNNEI. The CDR3 loop spans 14 amino acids. DNA for the CDR3: TGTGCCAGCAGCCAGGACAGGTCGAGTACTGAAGCTTTCTTT. Encoded protein: CASSQDRSSTEAFF.

This chain links TRBV5-1 with TRBJ2-1, with D perhaps matching TRBD1 (7 bases). Germline CDR1 SGHRS, CDR2 YFSETQ. V gave up 2 bases and J gave up 7 bases, with 16 bases separating them. CDR3 size: 15 residues. The CDR3 DNA reads TGCGCCAGCAGCTTTGGCGGGACAGATAGGAATGAGCAGTTCTTC. Amino acids: CASSFGGTDRNEQFF.

The chain couples TRBV7-2 to TRBJ1-1; no firm D call. CDR3 size: 13 residues. V was pared by 4 bases and J by 0 bases, with 6 bases between. Germline CDR1 and CDR2: SGHTA and FQGNSA. DNA of the CDR3: TGTGCCAGCAGCTACCACATGAACACTGAAGCTTTCTTT. This gives the protein CASSYHMNTEAFF.

This chain joins TRBV19 and TRBJ1-2; no definite D call. Germline V gene sequence: CDR1 LNHDA, CDR2 SQIVND (reference sequence). The CDR3 consists of 13 residues. V was clipped by 3 bases and J by 3 bases, with 8 bases between them. The DNA for the CDR3 is TGTGCCAGTAGTATCCGGGAGGACTATGGCTACACCTTC. The encoded protein is CASSIREDYGYTF.

The V and J genes are TRBV3-1 (or the pseudogene TRBV3-2) and TRBJ1-6; 9 positions agree with TRBD1. The CDR3 sequence is 16 residues long. V dropped 4 bases and J dropped 10; count of bases not matched to a gene: 11. From germline, CDR1 is LGHDT and CDR2 YNNKEL (reference sequence). CDR3 sequence reads: CASSPQGQGLWSPLHF. The CDR3 DNA is TGTGCCAGCAGCCCCCAGGGACAGGGACTATGGTCACCCCTCCACTTT.

This clone appeared a single time. This chain connects TRBV19 to TRBJ1-1, with D hard to call. V lost 1 base and J lost 6, with 12 bases in between. There are 14 residues in the CDR3. In germline, CDR1 is LNHDA, CDR2 SQIVND (reference sequence). CDR3 sequence (DNA): TGTGCCAGTAGTATAGGGGTGCGTACCGCTGAAGCTTTCTTT. Encoded protein: CASSIGVRTAEAFF.

The chain combines TRBV5-6 with TRBJ1-5; D is ambiguous. CDR3 length: 15 amino acids. CDR1 SGHDT and CDR2 YYEEEE come from the germline V gene. Trimming removed 3 bases at V and 6 bases at J, with 16 bases between. CDR3 bases: TGTGCCAGCAGCTGGTATGGGTTATCGGGTCAGCCCCAGCATTTT. This encodes CASSWYGLSGQPQHF.

The chain couples TRBV28 to TRBJ2-5; a weak D match, TRBD2 (5 bases). Germline CDR1 and CDR2: MDHEN and SYDVKM. V lost 8 bases, J lost 0 bases, and 10 bases lay in between. The CDR3 is 13 amino acids. CDR3 amino acids: CASWGVYQETQYF. The CDR3 DNA follows: TGTGCCAGCTGGGGAGTGTACCAAGAGACCCAGTACTTC.

The chain uses TRBV5-1 and TRBJ2-1; no firm D call. Looked up from germline, CDR1 is SGHRS and CDR2 is YFSETQ. CDR3 size: 14 residues. V was clipped by 4 bases and J by 9 bases, with 17 bases between them. The CDR3 coding sequence is TGCGCCAGCAGCCTAATCCTAACAAGTGGTGAGCAGTTCTTC. It yields the protein CASSLILTSGEQFF.

J is TRBJ2-5 and V is TRBV5-1, with a weak D call TRBD2 (5 bases). Germline V gives CDR1 SGHRS, CDR2 YFSETQ. The CDR3 totals 16 residues. Deletions cut 1 base from V and 5 bases from J, with 18 bases between. CDR3 region: CASSLNLAHSGETQYF. For the CDR3, the DNA is TGCGCCAGCAGCTTGAATCTAGCTCATTCGGGGGAGACCCAGTACTTC.

The V gene is TRBV7-2, the J gene TRBJ1-6, with unresolved D. The CDR3 runs to 15 residues. Deletions cut 5 bases from V and 3 bases from J, with 11 bases between. Germline V gene lookup returns CDR1 SGHTA and CDR2 FQGNSA. The chain's CDR3 is CASSPRGLYNSPLHF. The CDR3 nucleotides read TGTGCCAGCAGCCCGCGGGGTCTCTATAATTCACCCCTCCACTTT.

This clone has a single count. The chain joins TRBV30 to TRBJ2-3; D possibly corresponds to TRBD2 (5 bases). Trimming removed 3 bases from V and 10 bases from J, with 8 bases in between. Germline CDR1 GTSNPN, CDR2 SVGIG (reference sequence). The CDR3 totals 10 residues. The CDR3 DNA reads as TGTGCCTGGAGCGCCGGGGCGCAGTATTTT. Translated: CAWSAGAQYF.

The chain combines TRBV6-5 with TRBJ1-2, with D hard to call. CDR3 length: 16 residues. Trimming removed 0 bases at V and 4 bases at J, with 15 bases between. Germline CDR1 reads MNHEY; CDR2 reads SVGAGI. In nucleotides, the CDR3 is TGTGCCAGCAGTTACTCCAGTCCCCCCCGGGGCTATGGCTACACCTTC. Translation gives CASSYSSPPRGYGYTF.